The 3 T cell receptor beta chains below all came from one sample that was sequenced in a study of shared T cell receptors in the human thymus. Assay: immunoSEQ multiplex PCR; the TCRdb copy retains only in-frame clones and omits some. The data hold about 660,000 clones, with approximately 87% observed a single time. These same records also appear under a second study, on human thymus T cells.

The specimen was thymocytes. The source of these receptors is a boy in the first two years of life with a congenital heart defect.

This chain links TRBV27 with TRBJ2-1; TRBD1 aligns across 9 bases. The germline CDR1 and CDR2 sequences are MNHEY and SMNVEV (reference sequence). J was trimmed by 8 bases and V by 6 bases; bases with no gene match: 2. This CDR3 has 12 residues. CDR3 coding DNA: TGTGCCAGCAGACGACAGGGGGATGAGCAGTTCTTC. Translation gives CASRRQGDEQFF.

This rearrangement joins TRBV27 to TRBJ1-2; 12 bases fit TRBD1. The germline V gene encodes CDR1 MNHEY and CDR2 SMNVEV (reference sequence). The CDR3 consists of 14 residues. V dropped 4 bases and J dropped 7; count of bases not matched to a gene: 4. CDR3 region: CASSSRDRGLGYTF. The CDR3 DNA reads as TGTGCCAGCAGTTCCCGGGACAGGGGGCTTGGCTACACCTTC.

This clone was found once. The V call is TRBV27, the J call TRBJ1-4, with 10 bases that match TRBD1. CDR3 size: 14 residues. The junction had 3 bases not matched to a gene; V was cut back by 3 bases and J by 8 bases. Per germline, CDR1 MNHEY and CDR2 SMNVEV (reference sequence). The CDR3 DNA is TGTGCCAGCAGTTTTGGGACAGGGGTGGAAAAACTGTTTTTT. This sequence encodes CASSFGTGVEKLFF.